The 21 T cell receptor beta chains below were found in one sample sequenced in a study of blood T cell repertoires in COVID-19. The data were produced by immunoSEQ multiplex PCR, yet TCRdb's version contains in-frame clones alone and is incomplete. Found here are 95,000 to 120,000 clones, about 88% of them singletons; the top ten hold 2% to 2.5%. Material for sequencing was peripheral blood. These receptors were obtained from a human donor in a cohort sampled during active COVID-19.

This rearrangement joins TRBV6-4 to TRBJ1-4; tentative D call: TRBD1 (6 bases). Germline CDR1 reads MRHNA; CDR2 reads SNTAGT. Trimming removed 9 bases from V and 8 bases from J, with 22 bases in between. The CDR3 covers 15 residues. The CDR3 loop reads CARQGRPPIGEKLFF. CDR3 coding DNA: TGTGCCAGGCAGGGGCGGCCTCCGATTGGGGAAAAACTGTTTTTT.

V is TRBV2 and J is TRBJ2-1; TRBD1 matches 9 bases. The junction had 8 bases not matched to a gene; V was cut back by 3 bases and J by 8 bases. CDR3 size: 15 residues. The germline V gene encodes CDR1 SNHLY and CDR2 FYNNEI. For the CDR3, the DNA is TGTGCCAGCAGTGATGGGACAGGGATTTTCGATGAGCAGTTCTTC. Translating gives CASSDGTGIFDEQFF.

The rearrangement links TRBV30 to TRBJ2-7, with a possible D match to TRBD1 (5 bases). Trimming stripped 1 base from V and 4 bases from J, with 11 bases between. Germline-derived CDR1 and CDR2 are GTSNPN and SVGIG (reference sequence). CDR3 length equals 13 residues. Here the CDR3 reads CAWSAGFSYEQYF. For the CDR3, the DNA is TGTGCCTGGAGTGCAGGGTTCTCGTACGAGCAGTACTTC.

This clone came up a few times. The chain combines TRBV7-6 with TRBJ1-1; 7 bases map to TRBD1. CDR1 and CDR2 (germline): SGHVS, FNYEAQ. The trim removed 7 bases at V and 4 bases at J, leaving 12 bases unmatched. The CDR3 spans 15 residues. The CDR3: CASTSSGGGSTEAFF. The CDR3 coding sequence is TGTGCCAGCACCTCCTCAGGGGGAGGCAGCACTGAAGCTTTCTTT.

This clone was recorded once. The chain employs TRBV28 and TRBJ2-1, with a weak D call TRBD2 (6 bases). The CDR3 consists of 15 residues. V shed 7 bases and J shed 0 bases, with 13 bases lying between them. Germline V lookup: CDR1 MDHEN, CDR2 SYDVKM. The CDR3 DNA reads TGTGCCAGCATCCTGGGTAGCGGCTCCTACAATGAGCAGTTCTTC. Its protein is CASILGSGSYNEQFF.

This clone was observed a few times. V gene TRBV18 combines with J gene TRBJ2-3; the D gene is possibly TRBD1 (8 bases). This CDR3 is 17 amino acids long. V lost 0 bases and J lost 3, with 16 bases in between. Germline V gives CDR1 KGHSH, CDR2 LQKENI. CDR3 sequence (DNA): TGTGCCAGCTCACCACCGAGGACAGGGCGGGGGACAGATACGCAGTATTTT. It encodes CASSPPRTGRGTDTQYF.

The chain joins TRBV5-1 to TRBJ2-5; 7 positions agree with TRBD2. In germline, CDR1 is SGHRS, CDR2 YFSETQ. The V segment lost 4 bases and the J segment 4 bases; nucleotides outside the gene matches: 7. The CDR3 spans 14 residues. Written as DNA, the CDR3 is TGCGCCAGCAGCGGGGGGGACGTTGGAGAGACCCAGTACTTC. The encoded protein is CASSGGDVGETQYF. Full variable domain (rest looked up from reference TRBV5-1 and TRBJ2-5): KAGVTQTPRYLIKTRGQQVTLSCSPISGHRSVSWYQQTPGQGLQFLFEYFSETQRNKGNFPGRFSGRQFSNSRSEMNVSTLELGDSALYLCASSGGDVGETQYFGPGTRLLVL.

J is TRBJ1-2 and V is TRBV7-9; TRBD1 matches at 7 bases. Germline-derived CDR1 and CDR2 are SEHNR and FQNEAQ (reference sequence). The CDR3 is 13 residues long. The junction had 6 bases not matched to a gene; V was cut back by 3 bases and J by 8 bases. The CDR3 bases are TGTGCCAGCAGCTTGGGACAGCTTGGAGGCTACACCTTC. Its translation: CASSLGQLGGYTF.

This clone is a singleton in its sample. The chain links TRBV27 to TRBJ2-5, with TRBD1 matching over 10 bases. J lost 7 bases, V lost 4 bases, and 9 bases had no gene match. In germline, CDR1 is MNHEY, CDR2 SMNVEV (reference sequence). The CDR3 covers 15 residues. CDR3 in amino acids: CASSSGQGLEWTQYF. CDR3 bases: TGTGCCAGCAGTTCGGGACAGGGGCTGGAGTGGACCCAGTACTTC.

This chain joins TRBV5-5 and TRBJ2-7, with 7 positions matching TRBD2. Unmatched junction bases numbered 3, after V lost 0 bases and J lost 3 bases. The CDR3 contains 14 residues. The germline CDR1 and CDR2 sequences are SGHKS and YYEKEE (reference sequence). The CDR3 spells CASSLAGGIYEQYF. The CDR3 region has the DNA TGTGCCAGCAGCTTGGCGGGAGGTATCTACGAGCAGTACTTC.

This chain joins TRBV30 and TRBJ1-2; no definite D call. The germline V gene encodes CDR1 GTSNPN and CDR2 SVGIG (reference sequence). The CDR3 spans 15 residues. Trimming removed 4 bases at V and 7 bases at J, with 22 bases between. CDR3 sequence reads: CAWMINSLPRGGYTF. The CDR3 bases are TGTGCCTGGATGATCAACTCGCTCCCCCGGGGTGGCTACACCTTC. The entire variable domain, with the rest obtained from reference TRBV30 and TRBJ1-2, is as follows: SQTIHQWPATLVQPVGSPLSLECTVEGTSNPNLYWYRQAAGRGLQLLFYSVGIGQISSEVPQNLSASRPQDRQFILSSKKLLLSDSGFYLCAWMINSLPRGGYTFGSGTRLTVV.

A single count supports this clone. The CDR3 sequence is CASKRQGASWGYTF. The CDR3 DNA reads as TGTGCCAGCAAAAGACAGGGGGCATCGTGGGGCTACACCTTC. The chain links TRBV28 to TRBJ1-2; the match to TRBD1 covers 10 bases. V trimming: 7 bases; J trimming: 8 bases; junction bases outside the gene matches: 10. The germline V gene has CDR1 MDHEN and CDR2 SYDVKM. CDR3 length: 14 amino acids.

The chain uses TRBV2 and TRBJ2-3; the match to TRBD2 covers 9 bases. There are 15 residues in the CDR3. CDR1 and CDR2 from the germline V gene are SNHLY and FYNNEI. The V gene end was trimmed by 9 bases and the J gene end by 4 bases; junction bases not matched to a gene: 11. Written as DNA, the CDR3 is TGTGCCAGTTCTGGCGGGGGGGCCGGGTCAGATACGCAGTATTTT. Its translation is CASSGGGAGSDTQYF.

V and J are TRBV7-9 and TRBJ1-4, with TRBD1 identical over 7 bases. Trimming took 5 bases from V and 0 from J; bases not matched to a gene: 3. In germline, CDR1 is SEHNR, CDR2 FQNEAQ (reference sequence). The CDR3 length is 15 residues. The CDR3 protein is CASSVTGATNEKLFF. CDR3 bases: TGTGCCAGCAGCGTAACAGGGGCAACTAATGAAAAACTGTTTTTT.

This clone was observed a few times. The rearrangement links TRBV30 to TRBJ1-4, with D hard to call. The CDR3 contains 11 residues. Germline-derived CDR1 and CDR2 are GTSNPN and SVGIG (reference sequence). Trimming left V 3 bases short and J 8 bases short, with 7 bases between. The CDR3 DNA follows: TGTGCCTGGAGGCGGATCGAAAAACTGTTTTTT. Its translation is CAWRRIEKLFF.

The chain recombines TRBV20-1 with TRBJ2-1; D gene ambiguous. CDR1 is DFQATT, CDR2 SNEGSKA, per germline (reference sequence). The CDR3 is made up of 10 amino acids. V was pared by 3 bases and J by 7 bases, with 4 bases between. As DNA, the CDR3 is TGCAGTGCTAGGCAGAATGAGCAGTTCTTC. Residues: CSARQNEQFF.

This rearrangement joins TRBV11-2 to TRBJ2-7, with D uncertain. Germline V gene lookup returns CDR1 SGHAT and CDR2 FQNNGV. This CDR3 spans 13 amino acids. V lost 3 bases and J lost 2, with 8 bases in between. The CDR3 reads CASSFEVTYEQYF. CDR3 sequence (DNA): TGTGCCAGCAGCTTTGAGGTGACCTACGAGCAGTACTTC.

The chain recombines TRBV27 with TRBJ2-6; D not resolved. The germline gives CDR1 MNHEY, CDR2 SMNVEV (reference sequence). The CDR3 sequence is 18 residues long. V lost 2 bases to trimming and J lost 0 bases, with 14 bases between them. The CDR3 loop reads CASSLKAGVNSGANVLTF. The CDR3 region has the DNA TGTGCCAGCAGTTTAAAGGCAGGCGTAAACTCTGGGGCCAACGTCCTGACTTTC.

The chain carries TRBV6-5 and TRBJ1-1, with a possible D match to TRBD1 (5 bases). CDR1 and CDR2 (germline): MNHEY, SVGAGI. CDR3 size: 13 residues. CDR3 nucleotides: TGTGCTGGAGCTGCCGACCGGAGGGGTGAAGCTTTCTTT. Protein sequence: CAGAADRRGEAFF.

The gene calls are TRBV27 and TRBJ2-1; 8 nucleotides agree with TRBD2. V lost 6 bases, J lost 12 bases, and 4 bases stayed unmatched. The CDR3 runs to 11 residues. Germline V CDR1 and CDR2: MNHEY, SMNVEV (reference sequence). The CDR3 sequence: CASSHGRGQFF. DNA of the CDR3: TGTGCCAGCAGCCACGGGAGGGGGCAGTTCTTC.

The chain has TRBV4-1 and TRBJ2-7; 15 nucleotides agree with TRBD2. The CDR3 is 18 residues long. Germline trimming cut 4 bases from V and 0 bases from J; bases unmatched to any gene: 7. Per germline, CDR1 MGHRA and CDR2 YSYEKL. The CDR3 protein is CASSPRTSGGAGSYEQYF. CDR3 coding DNA: TGCGCCAGCAGCCCGCGGACTAGCGGGGGGGCCGGCTCCTACGAGCAGTACTTC.